This T cell receptor beta chain comes out of a study of blood T cell repertoires in COVID-19. About the study: PBMCs, B-cell-depleted T cells, or T cells provided the cDNA or gDNA that made up the material.

Using immunoSEQ multiplex PCR, the repertoire was profiled, and TCRdb retains in-frame clones only, with some absent. Of over 85,000 clones listed, around 87% were seen once; the top ten hold roughly 6.8%. The V and J ends lost 7 bases and 11 bases, in that order; junction bases with no gene match: 7. CDR3 length equals 11 residues. Germline CDR1 reads SQVTM; CDR2 reads ANQGSEA. The TCR was taken from a human donor with acute or convalescent COVID-19. The donor label of this sample is uncertain. Sequenced: peripheral blood. The J gene is TRBJ2-1, the V gene TRBV29-1, with TRBD2 matching over 8 bases. CDR3 sequence: CSGTGGPKQFF. The CDR3 DNA reads as TGCAGCGGTACGGGGGGGCCTAAGCAGTTCTTC.